Following are 22 T cell receptor beta chains from one sample sequenced in a study of T cell changes during pregnancy in multiple sclerosis. Only in-frame clones appear in the TCRdb table, and some are missing; sequencing was by immunoSEQ multiplex PCR. This sample has about 40,000 clones, with 90% to 95% found just once. This material consisted of CD4+ T cells from peripheral blood mononuclear cells, taken after pregnancy. Source of these receptors: a female donor with multiple sclerosis, enrolled in a pregnancy study.

The chain couples TRBV30 to TRBJ1-2, with D unresolved. The CDR3 is 11 amino acids. Germline V CDR1 and CDR2: GTSNPN, SVGIG (reference sequence). Trimming removed 2 bases at V and 8 bases at J, with 9 bases between. The CDR3 region has the DNA TGTGCCTGGAGTCCTAGAGAAGGCTACACCTTC. Amino acids: CAWSPREGYTF.

This CDR3 is CASGRDRGDPDTQYF. CDR3 in DNA: TGTGCCAGCGGCCGGGACAGGGGGGATCCAGATACGCAGTATTTT. V usage is TRBV6-5 and J usage is TRBJ2-3; TRBD1 agrees at 11 bases. The CDR3 spans 15 residues. The junction had 8 bases not matched to a gene; V was cut back by 8 bases and J by 4 bases. In germline, CDR1 is MNHEY, CDR2 SVGAGI.

The chain has TRBV6-1 and TRBJ2-3; 12 bases match TRBD2. The CDR3 is 14 residues long. CDR1 is MNHNS, CDR2 SASEGT, per germline. With V trimmed by 9 bases and J by 4 bases, 5 bases remained unmatched. CDR3 coding DNA: TGTGCCAGTACCCTAGCGGGGGGGTCAGATACGCAGTATTTT. Translating it yields CASTLAGGSDTQYF.

The chain joins TRBV15 to TRBJ1-4; D unclear. CDR1 and CDR2 (germline): LNHNV, YYDKDF (reference sequence). This CDR3 comprises 15 residues. V lost 0 bases to trimming and J lost 5 bases, with 10 bases between them. In DNA, the CDR3 is TGTGCCACCAGCAGAGATTTCAGCGGAAATGAAAAACTGTTTTTT. Translation: CATSRDFSGNEKLFF. Full variable domain (remainder filled in from reference TRBV15 and TRBJ1-4): DAMVIQNPRYQVTQFGKPVTLSCSQTLNHNVMYWYQQKSSQAPKLLFHYYDKDFNNEADTPDNFQSRRPNTSFCFLDIRSPGLGDTAMYLCATSRDFSGNEKLFFGSGTQLSVL.

The chain employs TRBV2 and TRBJ2-3; D may be TRBD2 (5 bases). Germline V gene sequence: CDR1 SNHLY, CDR2 FYNNEI. V was clipped by 11 bases and J by 6 bases, with 18 bases between them. The length of the CDR3 is 13 residues. The CDR3 sequence is CASTKDYPDTQYF. In DNA form, the CDR3 reads TGTGCCTCCACAAAAGACTATCCCGATACGCAGTATTTT.

This clone was detected only once. This chain joins TRBV30 and TRBJ1-6; no clear D. From germline, CDR1 is GTSNPN and CDR2 SVGIG (reference sequence). The CDR3 is 12 amino acids. V was pared by 4 bases and J by 4 bases, with 5 bases between. CDR3 protein: CAWTGYNSPLHF. The CDR3 coding sequence is TGTGCCTGGACAGGTTATAATTCACCCCTCCACTTT.

The chain employs TRBV15 and TRBJ2-5; 9 nucleotides align to TRBD1. The V segment lost 3 bases and the J segment 4 bases; nucleotides outside the gene matches: 6. The CDR3 runs 15 residues. In germline, CDR1 is LNHNV, CDR2 YYDKDF (reference sequence). The CDR3 DNA is TGTGCCACCAGCAGGCTAGGACAGGGGTTAGAGACCCAGTACTTC. It codes for CATSRLGQGLETQYF.

The rearrangement joins TRBV5-8 to TRBJ1-4; perhaps TRBD1 as D (5 bases). The V gene lost 4 bases and the J gene lost 8 bases, with 21 bases spanning the gap. Germline CDR1 reads SGHTS; CDR2 reads YDEGEE. CDR3 length: 16 residues. Here the CDR3 DNA reads TGTGCCAGCAGCGACGACAGTTTAGGGGCGGGGGAAAAACTGTTTTTT. As protein: CASSDDSLGAGEKLFF. Supplemented by reference TRBV5-8 and TRBJ1-4, the full variable domain reads EAGVTQSPTHLIKTRGQQATLRCSPISGHTSVYWYQQALGLGLQFLLWYDEGEERNRGNFPPRFSGRQFPNYSSELNVNALELEDSALYLCASSDDSLGAGEKLFFGSGTQLSVL.

This clone was detected once. This rearrangement joins TRBV6-1 to TRBJ2-3; the match to TRBD2 covers 7 bases. This CDR3 has 16 residues. Trimming removed 2 bases from V and 5 bases from J; junction bases left unmatched: 10. CDR1 and CDR2 (germline): MNHNS, SASEGT. The CDR3 DNA reads as TGTGCCAGCAGTGAAATCATGGGGGGGGGTAAAGATACGCAGTATTTT. This codes for CASSEIMGGGKDTQYF.

Details on this clone: Because it lacks the conserved phenylalanine or tryptophan at the end, this CDR3 is likely a read error. It is unclear where the CDR3 begins or ends on the DNA, so no DNA is shown, and the CDR3 is as TCRdb lists it. The J gene is TRBJ1-1, the V gene TRBV5-8; the tabulated D call, TRBD1, remains unverified against the DNA. The CDR3 region is 12 residues in length, termini included. Germline V lookup: CDR1 SGHTS, CDR2 YDEGEE. The CDR3 sequence is CASSLGQVPPAL.

This chain connects TRBV7-2 to TRBJ2-5; TRBD2 might be the D (5 bases). Germline V gene lookup returns CDR1 SGHTA and CDR2 FQGNSA. The CDR3 is 16 amino acids. Between the trimmed V and J ends, which lost 5 bases and 3 bases, there was a span of 19 bases. CDR3 region: CASSLRRMLNKETQYF. DNA for the CDR3: TGTGCCAGCAGCCTCAGGAGGATGTTAAACAAAGAGACCCAGTACTTC.

This clone was seen just once. The V gene is TRBV2, the J gene TRBJ1-2, with 7 bases that match TRBD1. The V gene's germline CDR1 is SNHLY and CDR2 FYNNEI. This CDR3 spans 15 amino acids. J lost 2 bases, V lost 6 bases, and 9 bases had no gene match. The CDR3 protein is CASRAQGVENYGYTF. The CDR3 region has the DNA TGTGCCAGCAGGGCTCAGGGGGTTGAGAACTATGGCTACACCTTC.

The genes are TRBV5-1 and TRBJ2-3; TRBD1 matches at 7 bases. Per germline, CDR1 SGHRS and CDR2 YFSETQ. J lost 0 bases, V lost 4 bases, and 5 bases had no gene match. The CDR3 loop spans 15 amino acids. The CDR3 DNA sequence: TGCGCCAGCAGCAGAAACAGGGGTAGCACAGATACGCAGTATTTT. Translated: CASSRNRGSTDTQYF.

The rearrangement links TRBV7-9 to TRBJ2-5; a weak D match, TRBD2 (5 bases). Germline CDR1 is SEHNR and CDR2 is FQNEAQ (reference sequence). Trimming stripped 1 base from V and 5 bases from J, with 11 bases between. There are 14 residues in the CDR3. This CDR3 is CASSLVEGWETQYF. Here the CDR3 DNA reads TGTGCCAGCAGCTTAGTAGAGGGCTGGGAGACCCAGTACTTC.

The chain employs TRBV6-6 and TRBJ1-6, with TRBD1 matching over 8 bases. CDR1 MNHNY and CDR2 SVGAGI come from the germline V gene (reference sequence). Trimming cost V 4 bases and J 7 bases; bases outside gene matches: 9. There are 16 residues in the CDR3. CDR3 sequence (DNA): TGTGCCAGCAGTTTGGGCAGGGGGCGCTTGAATTCACCCCTCCACTTT. Protein: CASSLGRGRLNSPLHF.

This rearrangement joins TRBV29-1 to TRBJ1-1, with D tentatively TRBD1 (5 bases). This CDR3 spans 13 amino acids. Germline assignment: CDR1 SQVTM and CDR2 ANQGSEA. Trimming stripped 4 bases from V and 0 bases from J, with 9 bases between. CDR3 sequence reads: CSVAGGMNTEAFF. CDR3 nucleotides: TGCAGCGTTGCCGGGGGGATGAACACTGAAGCTTTCTTT.

This clone has more than one count but fewer than ten. The V call is TRBV5-6, the J call TRBJ1-6; D is ambiguous. V was trimmed by 1 base and J by 8 bases, leaving 4 bases between them. The CDR3 consists of 12 residues. Germline CDR1 reads SGHDT; CDR2 reads YYEEEE. The CDR3 nucleotides are TGTGCCAGCAGCTTGCAGGATTCACCCCTCCACTTT. Protein product: CASSLQDSPLHF.

The rearrangement uses TRBV18 and TRBJ1-3; TRBD1 might be the D (5 bases). V lost 3 bases and J 7 bases, leaving 13 bases between the germline ends. The length of the CDR3 is 14 residues. Per the germline V gene, CDR1 is KGHSH and CDR2 is LQKENI. The CDR3 region has the DNA TGTGCCAGCTCACCGGGGCGAGAGGTGAACACCATATATTTT. This gives the protein CASSPGREVNTIYF.

This chain uses TRBV11-2 with TRBJ2-5; a weak D match, TRBD1 (6 bases). This CDR3 region has 14 residues. Trimming took off 6 bases at V and 5 bases at J, with 16 bases between the two ends. CDR1 and CDR2 from the germline V gene are SGHAT and FQNNGV. CDR3 amino acids: CASSSQGRSETQYF. The CDR3 nucleotides are TGTGCCAGCAGTTCACAGGGCCGGTCGGAGACCCAGTACTTC.

This sequence joins TRBV4-2 and TRBJ2-7; the D gene is possibly TRBD1 (7 bases). Germline CDR1 and CDR2: LGHNA and YNFKEQ. V dropped 1 base and J dropped 4 bases, with 23 bases sitting between them. The CDR3 extends over 18 amino acids. The CDR3 DNA follows: TGTGCCAGCAGCCAAGTGGGGCCCGACAGGGACTTCCCTTACGAGCAGTACTTC. Amino acids: CASSQVGPDRDFPYEQYF.

The chain uses TRBV5-4 and TRBJ1-1; a weak D match, TRBD1 (5 bases). V was trimmed by 4 bases and J by 1 base, leaving 11 bases between them. Per germline, CDR1 SGHNT and CDR2 YYREEE (reference sequence). The CDR3 runs 14 residues. The CDR3 loop is CASSLETANTEAFF. CDR3 coding DNA: TGTGCCAGCAGCCTCGAGACAGCGAACACTGAAGCTTTCTTT.

The chain is built from TRBV27 and TRBJ1-5, with TRBD1 matching over 7 bases. Unmatched junction bases numbered 12, after V lost 3 bases and J lost 1 base. This CDR3 is 18 amino acids long. The germline CDR1 and CDR2 sequences are MNHEY and SMNVEV (reference sequence). The chain's CDR3 is CASSLVGTGARSNQPQHF. CDR3 DNA: TGTGCCAGCAGTTTGGTTGGCACAGGGGCGAGGAGCAATCAGCCCCAGCATTTT.